This entry features one T cell receptor beta chain sequence. This CDR3 has 16 amino acids. CDR1 and CDR2 (germline): MNHNS, SASEGT. J gave up 0 bases and V 4 bases, and 4 bases lay outside the gene matches. This table comes from immunoSEQ multiplex PCR, and its TCRdb copy is limited to in-frame clones, with some not included. This sample has approximately 260,000 clones; 85% to 90% occur once, and the top ten carry approximately 4%. This record comes from a study of blood T cell repertoires in COVID-19. Overall study context: From T cells, B-cell-depleted T cells, or PBMCs came the material, which was cDNA or gDNA.

The sequencing sample was made of peripheral blood. The genes are TRBV6-1 and TRBJ2-3; TRBD2 matches at 10 bases. The receptor was derived from a man younger than 35 with active or convalescent COVID-19. The CDR3 DNA is TGTGCCAGCAGTGGGCAGCGGGGGGGCAGCACAGATACGCAGTATTTT. Residues: CASSGQRGGSTDTQYF.